The present TCR beta chain was sequenced within a study of early T cells in non-severe SARS-CoV-2 infection. Turning to the study itself: Unsorted whole-blood RNA was sequenced in bulk, leaving chains unpaired. Whole-study results and caveats: The study's VDJdb matching favored anti-spike CD8 responses and missed private and CD4 specificities.

Molecules of cDNA were individually given unique molecular identifiers that were attached to them. TCRdb redid the calling of the 5' RACE reads with MiXCR, one entry per CDR3 protein. The sample records about 100,000 distinct CDR3 sequences, approximately 12% being singletons. Germline V CDR1 and CDR2: SEHNR, FQNEAQ (reference sequence). The length of the CDR3 is 14 residues. With 5 bases removed from V and 2 bases from J, the gap between germline ends came to 13 bases. Concerning this clonotype: Antigen unknown.

The sequence came from an adult who was a healthcare worker with PCR-confirmed SARS-CoV-2 infection or an uninfected control (not recorded which). The chain employs TRBV7-9 and TRBJ2-7; TRBD2 is a possible D gene (5 bases). Sample: whole blood. The CDR3 sequence is CASSTASGTYEQYF. The CDR3 DNA sequence: TGTGCCAGCAGCACGGCAAGCGGAACCTACGAGCAGTACTTC.